The 16 T cell receptor beta chains given below trace back to one sample, sequenced in a study of T cell clonality in common variable immunodeficiency. The table came from immunoSEQ multiplex PCR; TCRdb's copy has only in-frame clones and leaves some out. The table lists about 60,000 clones, with no singletons. The specimen sequenced was peripheral blood mononuclear cells. Receptors originate from a person aged 18 to 75 in good health.

This clone was found many times. The CDR3 goes on 3 residues after the read ends, and that part is filled in from the germline J gene. The chain is built from TRBV2 and TRBJ1-2; 10 nucleotides align to TRBD1. Unmatched junction bases numbered 9, after V lost 7 bases and J lost 7 bases. There are 14 residues in the CDR3. CDR1 SNHLY and CDR2 FYNNEI come from the germline V gene. The CDR3 loop is CASNTGTGASGYTF. Incomplete CDR3 DNA: TGTGCCAGCAATACCGGGACAGGGGCTTCTGGC.

The table lists this clone with many counts. The read ends 3 residues early relative to the CDR3; the germline J gene fills the gap. The rearrangement uses TRBV13 and TRBJ2-5, with 8 bases identical to TRBD2. Germline lookup yields CDR1 PRHDT and CDR2 FYEKMQ (reference sequence). This CDR3 is 16 amino acids long. With 5 bases clipped from V and 2 bases from J, the junction kept 10 bases outside the gene matches. The sequenced part of the CDR3 DNA is TGTGCCAGCAGCACCTTCATGTTAGCGGGACAAGAGACC. This codes for CASSTFMLAGQET. The entire CDR3 protein reads CASSTFMLAGQETQYF.

At least ten counts were recorded for this clone. The sequence runs out 3 residues before the end of the CDR3; the remainder is reconstructed from the germline J gene. V usage is TRBV7-3 and J usage is TRBJ2-5; 9 positions match TRBD2. Looked up from germline, CDR1 is SGHTA and CDR2 is FQGTGA. The CDR3 loop spans 14 amino acids. V was clipped by 4 bases and J by 4 bases; unmatched bases: 4. The covered CDR3 bases are TGTGCCAGCAGCTCGGGGACTAGCAGAGAGACC. It translates to CASSSGTSRET. The whole CDR3 region reads CASSSGTSRETQYF.

This clone was detected many times. Read coverage stops 3 residues before the CDR3 terminus; the germline J gene supplies the remainder. The chain combines TRBV5-1 with TRBJ2-7; perhaps TRBD2 as D (5 bases). Trimming removed 0 bases from V and 3 bases from J, with 10 bases in between. CDR3 length: 14 amino acids. Germline V CDR1 and CDR2: SGHRS, YFSETQ. The sequenced part of the CDR3 DNA is TGCGCCAGCAGCTTGGTTATCGGGGACTACGAG. Its protein is CASSLVIGDYE. The whole CDR3 region reads CASSLVIGDYEQYF.

As regards this clone: With the read ending 3 residues before the CDR3 end, the germline J gene is used to fill in that end. The chain has TRBV20-1 and TRBJ2-7, with D possibly matching TRBD1 (6 bases). Germline-derived CDR1 and CDR2 are DFQATT and SNEGSKA (reference sequence). The ends were cut back, 6 bases at V and 3 bases at J, with 12 bases in the middle. The CDR3 runs to 12 residues. The CDR3 bases that were read are TGCAGTGCCTGGACAGCCCTCTACGAG. Protein: CSAWTALYE. The whole CDR3 sequence is CSAWTALYEQYF.

This clone was recorded many times. The read comes to an end 3 residues before the CDR3 does, leaving the germline J gene to fill in the end. V gene TRBV20-1 combines with J gene TRBJ2-7; TRBD2 aligns across 7 bases. With 2 bases clipped from V and 0 bases from J, the junction kept 7 bases outside the gene matches. CDR1 DFQATT and CDR2 SNEGSKA come from the germline V gene (reference sequence). This CDR3 spans 15 amino acids. CDR3 sequence reads: CSARLGGGSSYEQYF. Incomplete CDR3 DNA: TGCAGTGCTAGATTAGGTGGCGGGAGCTCCTACGAG.

Ten or more counts support this clone. This chain's CDR3 is CSATGGSGYTF. The CDR3 DNA, read in part, is TGCAGCGCAACAGGGGGCTCTGGC. The chain has TRBV29-1 and TRBJ1-2; 9 nucleotides line up with TRBD1. Read coverage stops 3 residues before the CDR3 terminus; the germline J gene supplies the remainder. Germline CDR1 is SQVTM and CDR2 is ANQGSEA. The V segment lost 7 bases and the J segment 7 bases; nucleotides outside the gene matches: 4. The CDR3 covers 11 residues.

Many counts were recorded for this clone. The observed sequence ends 3 residues before the CDR3 terminus, with the missing tail filled in from the germline J gene. The chain has TRBV11-2 and TRBJ1-1; 8 positions agree with TRBD1. V dropped 5 bases and J dropped 1; count of bases not matched to a gene: 3. The CDR3 runs to 14 residues. The germline V gene has CDR1 SGHAT and CDR2 FQNNGV. Partial CDR3 DNA: TGTGCCAGCAGCGGAGGACAGGGGAACACTGAA. Encoded protein: CASSGGQGNTE. The whole CDR3 protein is CASSGGQGNTEAFF.

Many counts were recorded for this clone. The read stops 3 residues short of the end of the CDR3; the missing end is completed from the germline J gene. The chain couples TRBV10-3 to TRBJ1-1; 9 nucleotides match TRBD1. The ends lost 6 bases at V and 3 bases at J; junction bases unmatched: 11. The germline V gene has CDR1 ENHRY and CDR2 SYGVKD. The CDR3 extends over 16 amino acids. CDR3 bases read: TGTGCCATCAGCCGAGGACAGGGGAGGTCGGACACTGAA. Its translation is CAISRGQGRSDTE. The CDR3 as a whole reads CAISRGQGRSDTEAFF.

This clone was counted at least ten times. The read terminates 3 residues ahead of where the CDR3 ends, so the germline J gene completes it. The rearrangement uses TRBV5-1 and TRBJ2-7, with a weak D call TRBD2 (7 bases). CDR3 size: 14 residues. Germline values: CDR1 SGHRS, CDR2 YFSETQ. Trimming removed 5 bases from V and 0 bases from J, with 12 bases in between. The CDR3 bases that were read are TGCGCCAGCAGTCGGGGGGCCAGCTCCTACGAG. The encoded protein is CASSRGASSYE. The entire CDR3 reads CASSRGASSYEQYF.

This clone was observed many times. The CDR3 extends 3 residues past the end of the read, so its final part is completed from the germline J gene. The rearrangement uses TRBV19 and TRBJ2-7; possible D gene TRBD1, 6 bases. The CDR3 extends over 13 amino acids. Trimming left V 6 bases short and J 6 bases short, with 15 bases between. Germline values: CDR1 LNHDA, CDR2 SQIVND (reference sequence). The covered CDR3 bases are TGTGCCAGTAGCAAGGGAACAGGGATCGAG. Residues: CASSKGTGIE. The whole CDR3 reads CASSKGTGIEQYF.

The sample holds many counts of this clone. With the read ending 3 residues before the CDR3 end, the germline J gene is used to fill in that end. The chain links TRBV24-1 to TRBJ2-3; 7 nucleotides line up with TRBD2. The CDR3 consists of 16 residues. Germline loops: CDR1 KGHDR, CDR2 SFDVKD. V trimming: 4 bases; J trimming: 0 bases; junction bases outside the gene matches: 6. The CDR3 bases that were read are TGTGCCACCAGTGACCGGAGCGGGATAAGCACAGATACG. Translating it yields CATSDRSGISTDT. Given in full, the CDR3 is CATSDRSGISTDTQYF.

This clone was detected many times. The read falls 3 residues short of the CDR3 end, and the missing part is taken from the germline J gene. This chain links TRBV7-9 with TRBJ1-5; D remains unclear. Germline V gene lookup returns CDR1 SEHNR and CDR2 FQNEAQ (reference sequence). V was trimmed by 5 bases and J by 5 bases, leaving 16 bases between them. The CDR3 spans 15 residues. The CDR3 here is CASSMTEEADQPQHF. The CDR3 DNA, read in part, is TGTGCCAGCAGCATGACGGAGGAGGCGGATCAGCCC.

This clone was observed many times. The CDR3 is cut off 3 residues early in the read; its end comes from the germline J gene. V and J are TRBV18 and TRBJ2-7; a weak D match, TRBD2 (6 bases). V was trimmed by 4 bases and J by 1 base, leaving 11 bases between them. This CDR3 spans 14 amino acids. Germline assignment: CDR1 KGHSH and CDR2 LQKENI. The sequenced part of the CDR3 DNA is TGTGCCAGCTCACTTGGGGGGACTTCCTACGAG. Translating gives CASSLGGTSYE. Given in full, the CDR3 is CASSLGGTSYEQYF.

This clone has at least ten counts. The read terminates 3 residues ahead of where the CDR3 ends, so the germline J gene completes it. V and J are TRBV19 and TRBJ1-2; D ambiguous. V was pared by 6 bases and J by 2 bases, with 4 bases between. The V gene's germline CDR1 is LNHDA and CDR2 SQIVND (reference sequence). CDR3 size: 11 residues. CDR3 in amino acids: CASRQNYGYTF. The sequenced part of the CDR3 DNA is TGTGCCAGTAGACAGAACTATGGC.

This clone was seen at least ten times. Sequencing ends 3 residues short of the CDR3 end; the germline J gene provides the rest. The chain is built from TRBV5-1 and TRBJ2-3; D might be TRBD2 (6 bases). Looked up from germline, CDR1 is SGHRS and CDR2 is YFSETQ. The CDR3 extends over 16 amino acids. V dropped 2 bases and J dropped 0 bases, with 13 bases sitting between them. CDR3: CASSFSGTRSTDTQYF. The sequenced part of the CDR3 DNA is TGCGCCAGCAGCTTTTCCGGGACTCGCAGCACAGATACG.